This T cell receptor beta chain appears in the sequencing data of a study of blood T cell repertoires in COVID-19. Study as a whole: Sites across the United States, Italy and Spain contributed samples from acute and convalescent COVID-19.

V was clipped by 5 bases and J by 7 bases, with 9 bases between them. The CDR3 length is 12 residues. Per the germline V gene, CDR1 is SGHVS and CDR2 is FQNEAQ. Source study methods: Cell counts per sample came from amplifying reference gene primers. Method: immunoSEQ multiplex PCR; TCRdb's copy keeps in-frame clones and lacks some. That table is the source of V, J and clone size, and D and trimming were worked out from the DNA. The sample records tens of thousands of clones, about 89% being singletons. Sequencing was done on a sample of peripheral blood. The sequence was collected from a human donor in a cohort sampled during active COVID-19. The V and J genes are TRBV7-8 and TRBJ2-1; D gene ambiguous. In DNA form, the CDR3 reads TGTGCCAGCAGCCCGACACGAAATGAGCAGTTCTTC. As protein: CASSPTRNEQFF.